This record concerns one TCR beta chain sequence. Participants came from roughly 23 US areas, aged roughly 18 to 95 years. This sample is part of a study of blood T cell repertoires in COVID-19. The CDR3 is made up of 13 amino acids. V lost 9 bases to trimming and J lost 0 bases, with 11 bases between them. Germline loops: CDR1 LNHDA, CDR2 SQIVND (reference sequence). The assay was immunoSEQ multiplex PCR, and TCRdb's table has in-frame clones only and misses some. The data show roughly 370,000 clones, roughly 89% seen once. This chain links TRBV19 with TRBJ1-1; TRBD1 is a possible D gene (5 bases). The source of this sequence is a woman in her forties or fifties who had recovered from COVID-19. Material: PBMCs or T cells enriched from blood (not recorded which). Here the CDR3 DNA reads TGTGCCAGCCGGGACTCCTTGAACACTGAAGCTTTCTTT. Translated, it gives CASRDSLNTEAFF.